These 10 T cell receptor beta chains share one sample of origin, sequenced in a study of blood T cells in healthy people across ages. Primers used in a second PCR of about 7 to 11 cycles were a sample-barcoded 5' primer and a J-beta primer mix. TCRdb analysed the 5' RACE reads with MiXCR anew, one entry per CDR3 protein. The repertoire holds about 1.1 million distinct CDR3 sequences, with 35% to 45% as singletons. Sequencing was carried out using blood. Every receptor here comes from a man aged 18 to 29 in good health.

This clonotype was counted at least ten times. The chain carries TRBV12-3 or TRBV12-4 and TRBJ2-3, with D possibly being TRBD1 (5 bases). Trimming pared 6 bases from V and 6 bases from J, leaving 10 bases between. The CDR3 spans 12 residues. CDR3 bases: TGTGCCAGCAGCCGACAGACGGATACGCAGTATTTT. It is translated as CASSRQTDTQYF.

The DNA for the CDR3 is TGCAGCGTTGAACTCGGGCAGGGAGCCACAGATACGCAGTATTTT. Amino acids: CSVELGQGATDTQYF. The chain couples TRBV29-1 to TRBJ2-3; D may be TRBD1 or TRBD2 (5 bases each). Germline loops: CDR1 SQVTM, CDR2 ANQGSEA. The CDR3 runs 15 residues. V dropped 2 bases and J dropped 2 bases, with 14 bases sitting between them.

This clonotype was found many times. The rearrangement uses TRBV12-3 or TRBV12-4 and TRBJ2-7, with D unclear. Between the trimmed V and J ends, which lost 9 bases and 1 base, there was a span of 13 bases. This CDR3 spans 13 amino acids. Here the CDR3 DNA reads TGTGCCAGTCGGCCCATGGGGTCCTACGAGCAGTACTTC. Amino acids: CASRPMGSYEQYF.

This clonotype has only a few counts. The rearrangement links TRBV2 to TRBJ2-1, with 7 bases fitting TRBD2. Unmatched junction bases numbered 7, after V lost 4 bases and J lost 4 bases. Germline CDR1 SNHLY, CDR2 FYNNEI. CDR3 length: 15 amino acids. This chain's CDR3 is CASSVAAAGYNEQFF. The CDR3 DNA follows: TGTGCCAGCAGTGTGGCGGCAGCGGGGTACAATGAGCAGTTCTTC.

The chain couples TRBV7-6 to TRBJ2-1, with 7 bases matching TRBD1. The CDR3 runs 15 residues. Germline CDR1 SGHVS, CDR2 FNYEAQ. Trimming removed 4 bases from V and 8 bases from J; junction bases left unmatched: 11. The CDR3 spells CASSSRTGTGYEQFF. The CDR3 DNA sequence: TGTGCCAGCAGCTCAAGGACAGGCACGGGGTATGAGCAGTTCTTC.

The chain has TRBV7-9 and TRBJ1-3; the D is unclear. The V gene's germline CDR1 is SEHNR and CDR2 FQNEAQ (reference sequence). Trimming removed 7 bases from V and 1 base from J, with 8 bases in between. This CDR3 comprises 13 residues. The CDR3 protein is CASTLGSGNTIYF. The CDR3 DNA follows: TGTGCCAGCACCCTAGGGTCTGGAAACACCATATATTTT.

This clonotype was found a few times. The rearrangement joins TRBV6-2 or TRBV6-3 to TRBJ2-1; D is uncertain. The J call may not be correct, given that the DNA end is closer to TRBJ2-7. The CDR3 covers 14 residues. Germline CDR1 MNHEY, CDR2 SVGEGT. CDR3 sequence reads: CASSSSSSVNEQYF. In DNA form, the CDR3 reads TGTGCCAGCAGTTCCTCCTCCTCGGTCAATGAGCAGTACTTC.

This clonotype came up a few times. The chain links TRBV28 to TRBJ2-7; TRBD2 might be the D (6 bases). Looked up from germline, CDR1 is MDHEN and CDR2 is SYDVKM. This CDR3 has 12 amino acids. V lost 3 bases and J 7 bases, leaving 10 bases between the germline ends. CDR3 sequence reads: CASSLVEGEQYF. The CDR3 nucleotides read TGTGCCAGCAGTTTGGTGGAGGGGGAGCAGTACTTC. Combining the CDR3 with reference TRBV28 and TRBJ2-7 gives the whole variable domain DVKVTQSSRYLVKRTGEKVFLECVQDMDHENMFWYRQDPGLGLRLIYFSYDVKMKEKGDIPEGYSVSREKKERFSLILESASTNQTSMYLCASSLVEGEQYFGPGTRLTVT.

The rearrangement links TRBV20-1 to TRBJ1-5; D is uncertain. V gave up 7 bases and J gave up 0 bases, with 16 bases separating them. The CDR3 is made up of 15 amino acids. Germline V gives CDR1 DFQATT, CDR2 SNEGSKA (reference sequence). In DNA, the CDR3 is TGCAGTGGCGCCATAAACAAGAATAGCAATCAGCCCCAGCATTTT. Amino acids: CSGAINKNSNQPQHF.

This clonotype has more than one count but fewer than ten. The CDR3 DNA sequence: TGTGCCAGCAGCGTCGGACTAGCCGATACGCAGTATTTT. It encodes CASSVGLADTQYF. The chain employs TRBV7-2 and TRBJ2-3; 8 positions match TRBD2. The CDR3 covers 13 residues. CDR1 SGHTA and CDR2 FQGNSA come from the germline V gene. J gave up 6 bases and V 5 bases, and 4 bases lay outside the gene matches. Full variable domain (remainder filled in from reference TRBV7-2 and TRBJ2-3): GAGVSQSPSNKVTEKGKDVELRCDPISGHTALYWYRQSLGQGLEFLIYFQGNSAPDKSGLPSDRFSAERTGGSVSTLTIQRTQQEDSAVYLCASSVGLADTQYFGPGTRLTVL.